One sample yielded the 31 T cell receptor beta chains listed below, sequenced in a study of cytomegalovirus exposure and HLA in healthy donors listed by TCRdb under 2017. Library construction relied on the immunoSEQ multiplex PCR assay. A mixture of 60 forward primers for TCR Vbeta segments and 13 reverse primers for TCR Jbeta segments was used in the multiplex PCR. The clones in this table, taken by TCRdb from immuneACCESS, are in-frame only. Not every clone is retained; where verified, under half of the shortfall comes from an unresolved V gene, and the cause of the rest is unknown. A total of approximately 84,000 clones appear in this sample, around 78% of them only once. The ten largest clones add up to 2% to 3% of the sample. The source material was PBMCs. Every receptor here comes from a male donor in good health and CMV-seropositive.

The CDR3 is CASSLTGLYNEQFF. The CDR3 DNA follows: TGTGCCAGCAGCTTAACCGGACTATACAATGAGCAGTTCTTC. The genes are TRBV5-6 and TRBJ2-1, with D possibly TRBD2 on 6 matching bases. Germline CDR1 is SGHDT and CDR2 is YYEEEE. Trimming took 2 bases from V and 4 from J, leaving 10 bases between them. The CDR3 spans 14 residues.

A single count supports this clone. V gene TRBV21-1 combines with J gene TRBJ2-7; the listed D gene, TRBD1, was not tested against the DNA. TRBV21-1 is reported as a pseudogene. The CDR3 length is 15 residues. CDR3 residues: CASSPGTGSPYEQYF. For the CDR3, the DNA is TGTGCCAGCAGCCCCGGGACAGGGTCACCCTACGAGCAGTACTTC.

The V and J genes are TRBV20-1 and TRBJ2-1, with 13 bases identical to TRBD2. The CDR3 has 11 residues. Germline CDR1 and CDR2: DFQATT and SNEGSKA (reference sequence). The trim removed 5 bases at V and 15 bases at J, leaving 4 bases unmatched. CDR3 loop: CSAPTSGRRFF. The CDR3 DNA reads TGCAGTGCTCCGACTAGCGGGAGGAGGTTCTTC.

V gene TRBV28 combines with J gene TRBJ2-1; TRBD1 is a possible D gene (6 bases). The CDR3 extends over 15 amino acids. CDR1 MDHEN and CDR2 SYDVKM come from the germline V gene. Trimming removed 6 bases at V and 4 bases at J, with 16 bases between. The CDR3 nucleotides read TGTGCCAGCAGGAAGTCGACAGGATTTTACAATGAGCAGTTCTTC. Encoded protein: CASRKSTGFYNEQFF. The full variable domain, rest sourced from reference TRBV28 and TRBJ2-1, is DVKVTQSSRYLVKRTGEKVFLECVQDMDHENMFWYRQDPGLGLRLIYFSYDVKMKEKGDIPEGYSVSREKKERFSLILESASTNQTSMYLCASRKSTGFYNEQFFGPGTRLTVL.

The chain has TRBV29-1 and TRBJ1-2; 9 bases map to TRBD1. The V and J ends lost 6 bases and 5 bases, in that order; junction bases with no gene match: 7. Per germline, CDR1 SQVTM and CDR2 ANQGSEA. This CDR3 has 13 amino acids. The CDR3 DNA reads TGCAGCGTGAACATGGACAGGGGTTATGGCTACACCTTC. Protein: CSVNMDRGYGYTF.

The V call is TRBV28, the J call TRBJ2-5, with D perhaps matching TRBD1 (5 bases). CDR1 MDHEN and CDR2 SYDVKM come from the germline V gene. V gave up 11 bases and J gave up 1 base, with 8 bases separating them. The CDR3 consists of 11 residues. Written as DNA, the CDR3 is TGTGCCTCAAGGGGCCAAGAGACCCAGTACTTC. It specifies CASRGQETQYF. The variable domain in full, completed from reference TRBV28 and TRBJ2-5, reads DVKVTQSSRYLVKRTGEKVFLECVQDMDHENMFWYRQDPGLGLRLIYFSYDVKMKEKGDIPEGYSVSREKKERFSLILESASTNQTSMYLCASRGQETQYFGPGTRLLVL.

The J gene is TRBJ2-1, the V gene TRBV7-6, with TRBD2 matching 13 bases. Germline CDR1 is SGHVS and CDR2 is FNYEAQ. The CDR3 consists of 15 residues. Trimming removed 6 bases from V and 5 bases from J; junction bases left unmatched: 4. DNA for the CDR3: TGTGCCAGCAGAATAGGGACTAGCGGGGACAATGAGCAGTTCTTC. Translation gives CASRIGTSGDNEQFF. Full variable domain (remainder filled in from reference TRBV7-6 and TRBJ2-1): GAGVSQSPRYKVTKRGQDVALRCDPISGHVSLYWYRQALGQGPEFLTYFNYEAQQDKSGLPNDRFSAERPEGSISTLTIQRTEQRDSAMYRCASRIGTSGDNEQFFGPGTRLTVL.

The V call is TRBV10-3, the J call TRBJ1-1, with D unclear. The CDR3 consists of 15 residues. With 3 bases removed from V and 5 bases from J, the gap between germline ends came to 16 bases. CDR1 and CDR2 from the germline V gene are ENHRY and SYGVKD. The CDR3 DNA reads TGTGCCATCAGTGAAATGGGCCGGGAGCGGACTGAAGCTTTCTTT. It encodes CAISEMGRERTEAFF.

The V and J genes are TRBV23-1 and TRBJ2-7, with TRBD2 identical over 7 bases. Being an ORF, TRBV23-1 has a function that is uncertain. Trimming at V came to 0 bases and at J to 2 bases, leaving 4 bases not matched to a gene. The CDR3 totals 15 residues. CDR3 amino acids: CASSQSAGLAYEQYF. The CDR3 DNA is TGCGCCAGCAGTCAATCAGCGGGACTCGCCTACGAGCAGTACTTC.

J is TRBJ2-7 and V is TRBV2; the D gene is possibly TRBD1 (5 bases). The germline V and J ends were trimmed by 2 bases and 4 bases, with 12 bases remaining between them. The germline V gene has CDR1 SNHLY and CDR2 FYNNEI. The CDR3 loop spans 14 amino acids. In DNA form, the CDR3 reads TGTGCCAGCAGTGAACAGGGCCCTTCTTACGAGCAGTACTTC. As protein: CASSEQGPSYEQYF.

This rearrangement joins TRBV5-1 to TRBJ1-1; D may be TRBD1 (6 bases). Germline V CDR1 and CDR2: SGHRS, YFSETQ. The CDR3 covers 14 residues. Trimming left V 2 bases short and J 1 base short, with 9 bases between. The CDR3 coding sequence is TGCGCCAGCAGCTTCATGGGGGCGAACACTGAAGCTTTCTTT. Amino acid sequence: CASSFMGANTEAFF.

The CDR3 bases are TGTGCCAGCATTGGGGGCGGCAATCAGCCCCAGCATTTT. Residues: CASIGGGNQPQHF. The J gene is TRBJ1-5, the V gene TRBV6-1; maybe TRBD1 (6 bases). V was clipped by 7 bases and J by 2 bases, with 9 bases between them. There are 13 residues in the CDR3. Germline lookup yields CDR1 MNHNS and CDR2 SASEGT.

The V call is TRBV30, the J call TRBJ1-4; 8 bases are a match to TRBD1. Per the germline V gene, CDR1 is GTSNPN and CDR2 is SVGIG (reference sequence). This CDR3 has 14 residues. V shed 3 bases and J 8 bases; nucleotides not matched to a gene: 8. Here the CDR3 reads CAWRAGGAVEKLFF. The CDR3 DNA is TGTGCCTGGAGAGCAGGGGGCGCGGTCGAAAAACTGTTTTTT. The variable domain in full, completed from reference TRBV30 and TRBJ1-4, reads SQTIHQWPATLVQPVGSPLSLECTVEGTSNPNLYWYRQAAGRGLQLLFYSVGIGQISSEVPQNLSASRPQDRQFILSSKKLLLSDSGFYLCAWRAGGAVEKLFFGSGTQLSVL.

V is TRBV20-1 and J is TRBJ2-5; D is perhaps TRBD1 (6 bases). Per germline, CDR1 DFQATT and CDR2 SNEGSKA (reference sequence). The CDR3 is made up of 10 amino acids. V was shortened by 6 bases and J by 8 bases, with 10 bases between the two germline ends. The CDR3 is CSAYRETQYF. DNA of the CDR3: TGCAGTGCCTACAGGGAAACCCAGTACTTC.

CDR3 sequence (DNA): TGCGCCAGCAGCCCTGGACAGGGGGCGGTCTACGAGCAGTACTTC. It specifies CASSPGQGAVYEQYF. The V gene is TRBV4-1, the J gene TRBJ2-7, with 11 bases lining up with TRBD1. The CDR3 has 15 residues. Germline values: CDR1 MGHRA, CDR2 YSYEKL. Trimming cost V 4 bases and J 3 bases; bases outside gene matches: 5.

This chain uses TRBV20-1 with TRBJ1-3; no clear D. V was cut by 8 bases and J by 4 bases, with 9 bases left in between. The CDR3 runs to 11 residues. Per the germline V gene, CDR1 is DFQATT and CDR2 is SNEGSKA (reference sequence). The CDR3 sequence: CSRTTGNTIYF. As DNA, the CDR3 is TGCAGTCGAACTACAGGAAACACCATATATTTT.

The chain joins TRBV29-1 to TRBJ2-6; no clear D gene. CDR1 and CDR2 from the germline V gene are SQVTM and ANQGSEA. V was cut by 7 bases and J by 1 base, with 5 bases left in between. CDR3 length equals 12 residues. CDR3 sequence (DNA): TGCAGCGCCATGTCTGGGGCCAACGTCCTGACTTTC. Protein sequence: CSAMSGANVLTF.

CDR3 bases: TGTGCCAGTAGTCAGCGGGGGAGGATAACCCAGTACTTC. This sequence encodes CASSQRGRITQYF. The rearrangement joins TRBV19 to TRBJ2-5; 8 bases map to TRBD2. The CDR3 has 13 amino acids. Germline V gene sequence: CDR1 LNHDA, CDR2 SQIVND (reference sequence). Trimming removed 5 bases from V and 8 bases from J; junction bases left unmatched: 7.

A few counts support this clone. The CDR3 reads CASFGTSGRSYEQYF. In DNA form, the CDR3 reads TGTGCCAGCTTTGGGACTAGCGGGAGAAGTTACGAGCAGTACTTC. The chain is built from TRBV6-6 and TRBJ2-7, with 14 nucleotides matching TRBD2. This CDR3 comprises 15 residues. V shed 8 bases, J shed 4 bases, and the junction held 7 bases outside the gene matches. Germline assignment: CDR1 MNHNY and CDR2 SVGAGI (reference sequence).

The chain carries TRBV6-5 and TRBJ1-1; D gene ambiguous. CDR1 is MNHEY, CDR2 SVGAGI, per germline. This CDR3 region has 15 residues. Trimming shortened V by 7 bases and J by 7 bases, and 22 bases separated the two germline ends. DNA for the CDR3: TGTGCCAGCACCCCCACTTCTATCAGGCCCAGTGAAGCTTTCTTT. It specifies CASTPTSIRPSEAFF.

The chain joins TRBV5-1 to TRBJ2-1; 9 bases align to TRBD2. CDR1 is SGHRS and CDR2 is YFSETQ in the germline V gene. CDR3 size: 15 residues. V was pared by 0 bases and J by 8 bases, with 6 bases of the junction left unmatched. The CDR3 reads CASSLDGGRGDEQFF. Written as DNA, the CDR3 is TGCGCCAGCAGCTTGGACGGCGGGAGGGGCGATGAGCAGTTCTTC.

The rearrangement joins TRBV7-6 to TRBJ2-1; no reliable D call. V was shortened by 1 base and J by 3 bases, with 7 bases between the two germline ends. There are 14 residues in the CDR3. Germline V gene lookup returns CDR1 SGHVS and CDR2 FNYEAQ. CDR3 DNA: TGTGCCAGCAGCTTAGGCGCAGGCTACAATGAGCAGTTCTTC. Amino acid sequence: CASSLGAGYNEQFF.

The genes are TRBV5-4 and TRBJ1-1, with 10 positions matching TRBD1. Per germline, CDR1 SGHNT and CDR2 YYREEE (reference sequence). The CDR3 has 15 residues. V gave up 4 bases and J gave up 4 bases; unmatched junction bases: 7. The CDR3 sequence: CASSGGGQGGTEAFF. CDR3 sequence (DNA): TGTGCCAGCAGCGGAGGTGGACAGGGGGGCACTGAAGCTTTCTTT.

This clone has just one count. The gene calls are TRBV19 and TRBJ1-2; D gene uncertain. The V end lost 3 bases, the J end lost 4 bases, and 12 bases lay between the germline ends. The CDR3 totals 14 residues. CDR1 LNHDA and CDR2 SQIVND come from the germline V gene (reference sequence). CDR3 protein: CASSIPRQTYGYTF. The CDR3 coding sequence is TGTGCCAGTAGTATTCCCAGACAAACCTATGGCTACACCTTC.

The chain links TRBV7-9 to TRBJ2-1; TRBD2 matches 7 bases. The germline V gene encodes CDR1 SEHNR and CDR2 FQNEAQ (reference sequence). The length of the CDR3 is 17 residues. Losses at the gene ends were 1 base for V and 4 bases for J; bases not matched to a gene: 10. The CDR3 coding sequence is TGTGCCAGCAGCTTAGGAGGGTCGCTAGCGGAGTACAATGAGCAGTTCTTC. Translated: CASSLGGSLAEYNEQFF.

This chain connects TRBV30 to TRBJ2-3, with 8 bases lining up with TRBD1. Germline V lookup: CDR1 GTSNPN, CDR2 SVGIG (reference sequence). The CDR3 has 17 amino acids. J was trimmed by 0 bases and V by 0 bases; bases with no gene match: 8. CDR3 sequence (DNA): TGTGCCTGGAGTGTTCGGGCAGGGGGCATTAGCACAGATACGCAGTATTTT. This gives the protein CAWSVRAGGISTDTQYF.

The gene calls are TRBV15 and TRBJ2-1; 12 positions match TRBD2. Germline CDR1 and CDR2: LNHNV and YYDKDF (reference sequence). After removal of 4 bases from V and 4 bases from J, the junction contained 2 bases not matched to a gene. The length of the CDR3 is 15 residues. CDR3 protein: CATSTLAGGYNEQFF. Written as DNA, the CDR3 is TGTGCCACCAGCACGCTAGCGGGAGGGTACAATGAGCAGTTCTTC.

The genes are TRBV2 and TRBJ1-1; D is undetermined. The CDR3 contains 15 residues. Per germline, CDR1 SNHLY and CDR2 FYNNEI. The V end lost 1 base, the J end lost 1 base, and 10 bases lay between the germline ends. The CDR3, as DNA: TGTGCCAGCAGTGAAGATACTGAACCGAACACTGAAGCTTTCTTT. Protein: CASSEDTEPNTEAFF.

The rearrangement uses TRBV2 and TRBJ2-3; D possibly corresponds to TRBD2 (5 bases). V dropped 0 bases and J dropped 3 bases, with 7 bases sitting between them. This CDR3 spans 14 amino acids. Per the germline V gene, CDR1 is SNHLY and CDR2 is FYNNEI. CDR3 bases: TGTGCCAGCAGTGAAGCACGGGGAACAGATACGCAGTATTTT. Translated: CASSEARGTDTQYF. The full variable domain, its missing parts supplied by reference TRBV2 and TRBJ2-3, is EPEVTQTPSHQVTQMGQEVILRCVPISNHLYFYWYRQILGQKVEFLVSFYNNEISEKSEIFDDQFSVERPDGSNFTLKIRSTKLEDSAMYFCASSEARGTDTQYFGPGTRLTVL.

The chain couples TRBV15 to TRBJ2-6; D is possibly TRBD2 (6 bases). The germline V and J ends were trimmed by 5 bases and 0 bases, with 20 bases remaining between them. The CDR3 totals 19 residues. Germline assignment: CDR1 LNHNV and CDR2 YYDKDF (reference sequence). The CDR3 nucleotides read TGTGCCACCAGCCCTCATTCCGGGGGAAGGGGCTCTGGGGCCAACGTCCTGACTTTC. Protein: CATSPHSGGRGSGANVLTF.

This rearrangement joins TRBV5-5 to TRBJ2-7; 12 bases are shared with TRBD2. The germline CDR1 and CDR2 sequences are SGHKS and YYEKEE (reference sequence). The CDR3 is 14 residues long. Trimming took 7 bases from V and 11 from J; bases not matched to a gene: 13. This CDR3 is CASGLTSGRPGEYF. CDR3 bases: TGTGCCAGCGGGCTGACTAGCGGGAGACCCGGGGAGTACTTC.